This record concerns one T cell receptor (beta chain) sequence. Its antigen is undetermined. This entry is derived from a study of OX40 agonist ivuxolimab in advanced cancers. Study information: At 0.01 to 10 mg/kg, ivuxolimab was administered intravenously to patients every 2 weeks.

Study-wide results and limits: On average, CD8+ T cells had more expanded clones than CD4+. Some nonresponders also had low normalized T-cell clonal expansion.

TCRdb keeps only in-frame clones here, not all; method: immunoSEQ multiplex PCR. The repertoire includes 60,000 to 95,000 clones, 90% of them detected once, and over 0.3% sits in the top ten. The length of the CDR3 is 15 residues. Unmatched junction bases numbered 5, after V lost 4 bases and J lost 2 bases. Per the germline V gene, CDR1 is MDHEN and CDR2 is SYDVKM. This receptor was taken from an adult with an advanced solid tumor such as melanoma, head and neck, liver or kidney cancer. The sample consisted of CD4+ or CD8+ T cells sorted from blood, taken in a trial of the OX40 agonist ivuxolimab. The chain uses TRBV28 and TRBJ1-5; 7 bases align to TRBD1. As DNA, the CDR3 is TGTGCCAGCAGTTGGGGGACAGTTGGCAATCAGCCCCAGCATTTT. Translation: CASSWGTVGNQPQHF. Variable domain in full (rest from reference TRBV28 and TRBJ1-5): DVKVTQSSRYLVKRTGEKVFLECVQDMDHENMFWYRQDPGLGLRLIYFSYDVKMKEKGDIPEGYSVSREKKERFSLILESASTNQTSMYLCASSWGTVGNQPQHFGDGTRLSIL.